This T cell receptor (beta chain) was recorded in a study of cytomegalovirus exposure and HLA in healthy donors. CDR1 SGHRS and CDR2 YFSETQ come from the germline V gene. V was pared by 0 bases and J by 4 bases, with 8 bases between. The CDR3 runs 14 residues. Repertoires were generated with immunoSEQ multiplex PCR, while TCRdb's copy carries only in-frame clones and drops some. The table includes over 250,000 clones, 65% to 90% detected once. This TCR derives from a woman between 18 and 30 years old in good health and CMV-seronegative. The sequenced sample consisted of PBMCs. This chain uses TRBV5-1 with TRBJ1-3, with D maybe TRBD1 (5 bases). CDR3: CASSLDTGGNTIYF. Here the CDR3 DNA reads TGCGCCAGCAGCTTGGACACAGGAGGAAACACCATATATTTT.